These 31 T cell receptor beta chains were sequenced from one sample in a study of Ad26.COV2.S vaccination and SARS-CoV-2 variants. The data were produced by immunoSEQ multiplex PCR, yet TCRdb's version contains in-frame clones alone and is incomplete. The sample yields roughly 500,000 clones, roughly nine tenths seen once. The sample's treatment: 15 to 20 received Ad26.COV2.S at low or high dose, single or two shots; 5 received placebo; per-sample allocation not given. The investigators took samples on day 63 after the first vaccine or placebo injection. The sample in question was peripheral blood, obtained in a trial of Ad26.COV2.S vaccine versus placebo. All receptors derive from a person between 18 and 60 years old who received the Ad26.COV2.S COVID-19 vaccine or a placebo.

The chain is built from TRBV2 and TRBJ1-4, with a tentative D call TRBD1 (5 bases). CDR3 length equals 12 residues. Germline lookup yields CDR1 SNHLY and CDR2 FYNNEI. V was pared by 6 bases and J by 5 bases, with 7 bases between. CDR3 sequence reads: CASRDRNEKLFF. CDR3 bases: TGTGCCAGCAGAGACAGAAATGAAAAACTGTTTTTT. Based on the CDR3 plus reference TRBV2 and TRBJ1-4, the full variable domain is EPEVTQTPSHQVTQMGQEVILRCVPISNHLYFYWYRQILGQKVEFLVSFYNNEISEKSEIFDDQFSVERPDGSNFTLKIRSTKLEDSAMYFCASRDRNEKLFFGSGTQLSVL.

The chain carries TRBV20-1 and TRBJ1-1, with D perhaps TRBD1 (5 bases). The CDR3 is made up of 14 amino acids. The germline V gene encodes CDR1 DFQATT and CDR2 SNEGSKA (reference sequence). V lost 3 bases and J 7 bases, leaving 18 bases between the germline ends. Here the CDR3 reads CSASPPMGPSEAFF. The CDR3 DNA reads TGCAGTGCTAGTCCCCCGATGGGGCCTAGTGAAGCTTTCTTT.

This chain uses TRBV2 with TRBJ1-1; weak D call: TRBD1 (6 bases). V was shortened by 6 bases and J by 3 bases, with 8 bases between the two germline ends. Germline V gene lookup returns CDR1 SNHLY and CDR2 FYNNEI. The CDR3 runs to 12 residues. As DNA, the CDR3 is TGTGCCAGCAGGGAGGGGGACACTGAAGCTTTCTTT. This encodes CASREGDTEAFF.

The V call is TRBV10-3, the J call TRBJ2-7; 11 bases map to TRBD2. V was pared by 8 bases and J by 4 bases, with 4 bases of the junction left unmatched. CDR3 length: 13 amino acids. The germline V gene encodes CDR1 ENHRY and CDR2 SYGVKD. CDR3 nucleotides: TGTGCCATCTTGGCTAGCGGGGGGTACGAGCAGTACTTC. As protein: CAILASGGYEQYF.

The chain joins TRBV13 to TRBJ2-4; 8 bases fit TRBD1. CDR3 length equals 14 residues. Germline V gives CDR1 PRHDT, CDR2 FYEKMQ (reference sequence). V lost 4 bases to trimming and J lost 5 bases; unmatched junction nucleotides: 4. CDR3 nucleotides: TGTGCCAGCAGCTCCTCGGGACAGGAAAACATTCAGTACTTC. This sequence encodes CASSSSGQENIQYF.

This chain connects TRBV23-1 to TRBJ2-1; 10 bases align to TRBD1. TRBV23-1 is an open reading frame, and its role is uncertain. V lost 3 bases and J lost 2; bases outside the gene matches: 7. This CDR3 spans 17 amino acids. The CDR3 sequence is CASSQPGTGATYNEQFF. In DNA, the CDR3 is TGCGCCAGCAGTCAGCCCGGGACAGGGGCCACCTACAATGAGCAGTTCTTC.

The chain couples TRBV6-5 to TRBJ2-3; the D gene is possibly TRBD2 (5 bases). The V end was cut by 3 bases, the J end by 6 bases, with 13 bases between. The CDR3 extends over 14 amino acids. Germline V lookup: CDR1 MNHEY, CDR2 SVGAGI. This CDR3 is CASSYERGPDTQYF. For the CDR3, the DNA is TGTGCCAGCAGTTATGAGAGAGGGCCCGATACGCAGTATTTT.

A few counts support this clone. This sequence joins TRBV13 and TRBJ1-4; maybe TRBD1 (5 bases). Looked up from germline, CDR1 is PRHDT and CDR2 is FYEKMQ (reference sequence). The ends were cut back, 3 bases at V and 13 bases at J, with 24 bases in the middle. The CDR3 runs to 16 residues. DNA for the CDR3: TGTGCCAGCAGCTTTACGGGGACCACCGGTCTGAAGGGACTGTTTTTT. Translated, it gives CASSFTGTTGLKGLFF.

The gene calls are TRBV2 and TRBJ1-5; possibly TRBD1 for D (6 bases). Trimming cost V 4 bases and J 7 bases, with 17 bases left between them. CDR1 is SNHLY, CDR2 FYNNEI, per germline. The CDR3 contains 15 residues. In nucleotides, the CDR3 is TGTGCCAGCAGTGCCGATGGGGGGGCTGGGCAGCCCCAGCATTTT. It codes for CASSADGGAGQPQHF.

This clone was recorded a few times. The rearrangement uses TRBV5-4 and TRBJ1-3; D call uncertain. The CDR3 totals 16 residues. Looked up from germline, CDR1 is SGHNT and CDR2 is YYREEE (reference sequence). The V and J ends lost 4 bases and 0 bases respectively, with 14 bases between them. The CDR3, as DNA: TGTGCCAGCAGCCTTCAGCTAGCGGACTCTGGAAACACCATATATTTT. It codes for CASSLQLADSGNTIYF.

This sequence joins TRBV5-6 and TRBJ1-2; D ambiguous. CDR3 size: 14 residues. V dropped 0 bases and J dropped 6 bases, with 12 bases sitting between them. In germline, CDR1 is SGHDT, CDR2 YYEEEE. Written as DNA, the CDR3 is TGTGCCAGCAGCTTGGATGTGTCAGTCCATGGCTACACCTTC. Translating gives CASSLDVSVHGYTF.

The chain has TRBV19 and TRBJ1-1; 10 nucleotides agree with TRBD1. This CDR3 is built from 15 residues. Germline V gene lookup returns CDR1 LNHDA and CDR2 SQIVND (reference sequence). The junction had 10 bases not matched to a gene; V was cut back by 7 bases and J by 5 bases. The CDR3 DNA reads as TGTGCCAGTACCGACAGGGGGCGAGGGGATACTGAAGCTTTCTTT. Translation: CASTDRGRGDTEAFF.

The chain has TRBV2 and TRBJ1-1; D is unclear. This CDR3 region has 12 residues. The germline gives CDR1 SNHLY, CDR2 FYNNEI. The V and J ends lost 7 bases and 13 bases respectively, with 19 bases between them. CDR3 loop: CASNPAGSVVFF. CDR3 in DNA: TGTGCCAGCAACCCGGCTGGGTCGGTGGTTTTCTTT.

This chain uses TRBV9 with TRBJ2-7; possible D gene TRBD1, 6 bases. The germline V gene has CDR1 SGDLS and CDR2 YYNGEE. The CDR3 consists of 13 residues. The V and J ends lost 0 bases and 12 bases respectively, with 16 bases between them. The CDR3 reads CASSVETGTRRYV. The DNA for the CDR3 is TGTGCCAGCAGCGTAGAAACCGGGACACGGAGGTACGTC.

This clone was found once. The V call is TRBV11-2, the J call TRBJ2-7; 8 bases line up with TRBD2. CDR3 length equals 15 residues. Germline lookup yields CDR1 SGHAT and CDR2 FQNNGV. With V trimmed by 3 bases and J by 1 base, 5 bases remained unmatched. Here the CDR3 reads CASSFYGGDSYEQYF. In DNA form, the CDR3 reads TGTGCCAGCAGCTTCTACGGGGGGGATTCCTACGAGCAGTACTTC. The entire variable domain, with the rest obtained from reference TRBV11-2 and TRBJ2-7, is as follows: EAGVAQSPRYKIIEKRQSVAFWCNPISGHATLYWYQQILGQGPKLLIQFQNNGVVDDSQLPKDRFSAERLKGVDSTLKIQPAKLEDSAVYLCASSFYGGDSYEQYFGPGTRLTVT.

The V and J genes are TRBV28 and TRBJ1-1; 9 nucleotides match TRBD1. This CDR3 has 14 amino acids. After removal of 5 bases from V and 5 bases from J, the junction contained 6 bases not matched to a gene. CDR1 and CDR2 from the germline V gene are MDHEN and SYDVKM. CDR3 sequence: CASSRTGGRTEAFF. The CDR3 DNA sequence: TGTGCCAGCAGTCGCACAGGGGGCAGGACTGAAGCTTTCTTT.

The chain recombines TRBV9 with TRBJ2-1; D gene uncertain. Germline V gene lookup returns CDR1 SGDLS and CDR2 YYNGEE. This CDR3 is 16 amino acids long. The V gene lost 0 bases and the J gene lost 0 bases, with 10 bases spanning the gap. The CDR3 spells CASSVGPPSSYNEQFF. CDR3 DNA sequence: TGTGCCAGCAGCGTAGGTCCCCCCAGCTCCTACAATGAGCAGTTCTTC.

The J gene is TRBJ2-7, the V gene TRBV29-1; weak D call: TRBD1 (6 bases). Germline CDR1 SQVTM, CDR2 ANQGSEA. The V end lost 4 bases, the J end lost 0 bases, and 10 bases lay between the germline ends. The CDR3 covers 13 residues. This chain's CDR3 is CSVGDNDSYEQYF. DNA for the CDR3: TGCAGCGTTGGGGACAATGACTCCTACGAGCAGTACTTC.

The chain employs TRBV5-4 and TRBJ1-6, with D possibly matching TRBD1 (6 bases). Germline loops: CDR1 SGHNT, CDR2 YYREEE (reference sequence). The V end was cut by 4 bases, the J end by 6 bases, with 11 bases between. This CDR3 is 14 amino acids long. CDR3 loop: CASSLRDINSPLHF. The CDR3 coding sequence is TGTGCCAGCAGCCTTCGGGACATTAATTCACCCCTCCACTTT.

The chain carries TRBV5-5 and TRBJ2-6, with unresolved D. V shed 0 bases and J shed 0 bases, with 7 bases lying between them. The CDR3 consists of 16 residues. Germline V gene data show CDR1 as SGHKS and CDR2 as YYEKEE (reference sequence). CDR3 DNA sequence: TGTGCCAGCAGCTTGGGGCAGTTCTCTGGGGCCAACGTCCTGACTTTC. Protein sequence: CASSLGQFSGANVLTF.

This clone appeared a single time. V is TRBV7-3 and J is TRBJ2-1; D possibly corresponds to TRBD2 (6 bases). The germline V gene encodes CDR1 SGHTA and CDR2 FQGTGA. Trimming cost V 4 bases and J 3 bases, with 13 bases left between them. The CDR3 covers 15 residues. For the CDR3, the DNA is TGTGCCAGCAGCTCCTCGGGAGATCGCTACAATGAGCAGTTCTTC. As protein: CASSSSGDRYNEQFF. The full variable domain, rest sourced from reference TRBV7-3 and TRBJ2-1, is GAGVSQTPSNKVTEKGKYVELRCDPISGHTALYWYRQSLGQGPEFLIYFQGTGAADDSGLPNDRFFAVRPEGSVSTLKIQRTERGDSAVYLCASSSSGDRYNEQFFGPGTRLTVL.

The gene calls are TRBV5-1 and TRBJ2-7, with 8 nucleotides matching TRBD1. This CDR3 region has 14 residues. Germline trimming cut 4 bases from V and 2 bases from J; bases unmatched to any gene: 5. Germline CDR1 SGHRS, CDR2 YFSETQ. The chain's CDR3 is CASSPSTGAYEQYF. The CDR3, as DNA: TGCGCCAGCAGCCCTTCGACAGGGGCCTACGAGCAGTACTTC.

J is TRBJ2-2 and V is TRBV3-1 (or the pseudogene TRBV3-2); TRBD2 matches 8 bases. Germline V gene sequence: CDR1 LGHDT, CDR2 YNNKEL (reference sequence). The V segment lost 1 base and the J segment 3 bases; nucleotides outside the gene matches: 13. This CDR3 comprises 19 residues. The CDR3: CASSQGAYSGTADTGELFF. DNA for the CDR3: TGTGCCAGCAGCCAAGGGGCTTATAGCGGGACCGCAGACACCGGGGAGCTGTTTTTT.

The chain employs TRBV13 and TRBJ2-1; the D gene is possibly TRBD2 (5 bases). Germline V gene data show CDR1 as PRHDT and CDR2 as FYEKMQ (reference sequence). V lost 1 base, J lost 7 bases, and 14 bases lay in between. The CDR3 has 15 amino acids. In DNA form, the CDR3 reads TGTGCCAGCAGCTTAGACTCTGGCGGCGGGAATGAGCAGTTCTTC. Translation gives CASSLDSGGGNEQFF.

The chain joins TRBV21-1 to TRBJ2-7; TRBD1 is the table's D call and was not checked against the DNA. TRBV21-1 is assigned pseudogene status. The CDR3 is 15 residues long. CDR3 sequence: CASSKGGQAPYEQYV. The CDR3, as DNA: TGTGCCAGCAGCAAAGGGGGACAGGCCCCCTACGAGCAGTACGTC.

This clone has only one observation. The gene calls are TRBV5-1 and TRBJ1-2; D is undetermined. The germline gives CDR1 SGHRS, CDR2 YFSETQ. V gave up 3 bases and J gave up 3 bases, with 15 bases separating them. This CDR3 spans 15 amino acids. The CDR3 here is CASSSDPLSYYGYTF. CDR3 coding DNA: TGCGCCAGCAGCTCCGACCCCCTTTCCTACTATGGCTACACCTTC.

CDR3 sequence: CASSLTSGTVNEKLFF. As DNA, the CDR3 is TGCGCCAGCAGCTTGACCTCCGGGACAGTTAATGAAAAACTGTTTTTT. The V call is TRBV5-1, the J call TRBJ1-4; TRBD1 matches at 7 bases. The CDR3 is 16 amino acids. Germline values: CDR1 SGHRS, CDR2 YFSETQ. J was trimmed by 4 bases and V by 1 base; bases with no gene match: 7.

The rearrangement joins TRBV7-3 to TRBJ2-1; D gene unclear. Trimming removed 1 base at V and 10 bases at J, with 8 bases between. The CDR3 covers 12 residues. CDR1 SGHTA and CDR2 FQGTGA come from the germline V gene. In DNA, the CDR3 is TGTGCCAGCAGCTTAAACTTTCGCGAGCAGTTCTTC. The encoded protein is CASSLNFREQFF.

The chain recombines TRBV5-4 with TRBJ1-1; tentative D call: TRBD1 (5 bases). Deletions cut 0 bases from V and 8 bases from J, with 11 bases between. Per the germline V gene, CDR1 is SGHNT and CDR2 is YYREEE (reference sequence). The CDR3 spans 13 residues. The CDR3 protein is CASSLDPWTEAFF. The CDR3, as DNA: TGTGCCAGCAGCTTGGATCCCTGGACAGAAGCTTTCTTT.

This chain uses TRBV5-1 with TRBJ1-5; D is possibly TRBD1 (6 bases). Germline CDR1 and CDR2: SGHRS and YFSETQ. The length of the CDR3 is 15 residues. Trimming removed 1 base at V and 2 bases at J, with 10 bases between. CDR3 residues: CASSLQGMGNQPQHF. CDR3 in DNA: TGCGCCAGCAGCTTGCAGGGGATGGGCAATCAGCCCCAGCATTTT. Supplemented by reference TRBV5-1 and TRBJ1-5, the full variable domain reads KAGVTQTPRYLIKTRGQQVTLSCSPISGHRSVSWYQQTPGQGLQFLFEYFSETQRNKGNFPGRFSGRQFSNSRSEMNVSTLELGDSALYLCASSLQGMGNQPQHFGDGTRLSIL.

This clone was recorded only once. The chain has TRBV5-1 and TRBJ2-3; D uncertain. This CDR3 is built from 12 residues. V gave up 7 bases and J gave up 3 bases, with 9 bases separating them. Germline-derived CDR1 and CDR2 are SGHRS and YFSETQ. The CDR3: CASCLGTDTQYF. The CDR3 coding sequence is TGCGCCAGCTGCCTAGGAACAGATACGCAGTATTTT. Supplemented by reference TRBV5-1 and TRBJ2-3, the full variable domain reads KAGVTQTPRYLIKTRGQQVTLSCSPISGHRSVSWYQQTPGQGLQFLFEYFSETQRNKGNFPGRFSGRQFSNSRSEMNVSTLELGDSALYLCASCLGTDTQYFGPGTRLTVL.